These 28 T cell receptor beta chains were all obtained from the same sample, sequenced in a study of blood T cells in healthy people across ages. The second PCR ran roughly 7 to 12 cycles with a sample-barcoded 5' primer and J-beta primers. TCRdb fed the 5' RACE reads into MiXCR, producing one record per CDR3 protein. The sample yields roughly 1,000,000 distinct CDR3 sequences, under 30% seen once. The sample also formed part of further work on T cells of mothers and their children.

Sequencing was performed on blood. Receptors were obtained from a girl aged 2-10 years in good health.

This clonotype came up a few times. The CDR3 bases are TGTGCCAGCAGCCAAGAATGGGCGCGGGACACATCCTACGAGCAGTACTTC. This codes for CASSQEWARDTSYEQYF. This chain links TRBV3-1 with TRBJ2-7; D is tentatively TRBD1 or TRBD2 (6 bases each). V was shortened by 0 bases and J by 1 base, with 16 bases between the two germline ends. This CDR3 is built from 17 residues. Germline values: CDR1 LGHDT, CDR2 YNNKEL (reference sequence).

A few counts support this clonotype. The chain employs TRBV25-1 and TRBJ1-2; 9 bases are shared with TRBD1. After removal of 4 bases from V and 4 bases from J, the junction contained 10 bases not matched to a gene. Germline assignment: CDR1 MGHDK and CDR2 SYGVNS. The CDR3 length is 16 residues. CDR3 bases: TGTGCCAGCAGTGGTCCTTGGACAGGGGCGAGCTATGGCTACACCTTC. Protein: CASSGPWTGASYGYTF.

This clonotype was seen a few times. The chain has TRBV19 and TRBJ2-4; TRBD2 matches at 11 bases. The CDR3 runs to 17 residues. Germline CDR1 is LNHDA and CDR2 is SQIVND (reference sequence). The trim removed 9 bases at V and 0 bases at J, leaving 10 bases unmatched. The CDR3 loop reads CASGTSGQVVAKNIQYF. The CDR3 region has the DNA TGTGCCAGCGGGACTAGCGGTCAAGTGGTAGCCAAAAACATTCAGTACTTC.

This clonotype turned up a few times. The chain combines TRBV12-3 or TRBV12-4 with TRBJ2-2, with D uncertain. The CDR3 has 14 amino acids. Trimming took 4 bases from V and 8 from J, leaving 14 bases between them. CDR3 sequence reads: CASSWSLPRGELFF. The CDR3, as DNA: TGTGCCAGCAGTTGGAGCCTACCTCGGGGGGAGCTGTTTTTT.

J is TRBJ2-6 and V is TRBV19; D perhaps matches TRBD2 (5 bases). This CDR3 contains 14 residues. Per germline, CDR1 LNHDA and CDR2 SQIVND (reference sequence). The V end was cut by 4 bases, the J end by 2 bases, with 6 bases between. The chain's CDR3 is CASSREPGANVLTF. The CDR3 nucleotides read TGTGCCAGTAGTAGGGAGCCTGGGGCCAACGTCCTGACTTTC.

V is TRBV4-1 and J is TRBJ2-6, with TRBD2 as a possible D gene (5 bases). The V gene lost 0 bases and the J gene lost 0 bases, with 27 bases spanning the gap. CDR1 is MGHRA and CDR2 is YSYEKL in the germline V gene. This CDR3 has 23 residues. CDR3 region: CASSQDWVGNSQRVLSGANVLTF. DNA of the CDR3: TGCGCCAGCAGCCAAGATTGGGTGGGGAACAGTCAGAGGGTCCTCTCTGGGGCCAACGTCCTGACTTTC.

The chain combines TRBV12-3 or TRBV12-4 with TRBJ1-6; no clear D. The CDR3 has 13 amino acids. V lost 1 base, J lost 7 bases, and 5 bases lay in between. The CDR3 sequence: CASSLGFNSPLHF. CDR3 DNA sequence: TGTGCCAGCAGTTTAGGTTTCAATTCACCCCTCCACTTT.

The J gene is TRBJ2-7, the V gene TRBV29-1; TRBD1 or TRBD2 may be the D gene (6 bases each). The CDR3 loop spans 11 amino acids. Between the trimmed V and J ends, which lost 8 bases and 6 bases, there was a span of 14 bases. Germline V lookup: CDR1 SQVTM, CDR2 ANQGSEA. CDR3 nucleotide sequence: TGCAGCACACAGGGAGGAGGCGAGCAGTACTTC. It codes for CSTQGGGEQYF.

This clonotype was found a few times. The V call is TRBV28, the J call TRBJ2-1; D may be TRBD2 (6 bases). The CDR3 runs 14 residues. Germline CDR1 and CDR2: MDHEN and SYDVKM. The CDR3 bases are TGTGTCCTCGGGAGCCACGGTACCGACAATGAGCAGTTCTTC. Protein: CVLGSHGTDNEQFF. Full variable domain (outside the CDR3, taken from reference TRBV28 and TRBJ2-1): DVKVTQSSRYLVKRTGEKVFLECVQDMDHENMFWYRQDPGLGLRLIYFSYDVKMKEKGDIPEGYSVSREKKERFSLILESASTNQTSMYLCVLGSHGTDNEQFFGPGTRLTVL.

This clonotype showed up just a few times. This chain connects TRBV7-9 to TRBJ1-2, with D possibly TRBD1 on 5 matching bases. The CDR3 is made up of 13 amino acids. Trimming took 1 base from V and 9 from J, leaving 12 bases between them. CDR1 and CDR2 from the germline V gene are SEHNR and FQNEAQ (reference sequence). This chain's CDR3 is CASSLGGPKSYTF. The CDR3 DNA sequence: TGTGCCAGCAGCTTAGGGGGCCCCAAAAGCTACACCTTC.

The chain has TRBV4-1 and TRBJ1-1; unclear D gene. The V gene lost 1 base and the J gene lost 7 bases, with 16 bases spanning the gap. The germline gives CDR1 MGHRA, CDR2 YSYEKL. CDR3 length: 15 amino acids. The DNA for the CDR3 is TGCGCCAGCAGCCAAGGTCGAAGTGGGCTATATGAAGCTTTCTTT. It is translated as CASSQGRSGLYEAFF.

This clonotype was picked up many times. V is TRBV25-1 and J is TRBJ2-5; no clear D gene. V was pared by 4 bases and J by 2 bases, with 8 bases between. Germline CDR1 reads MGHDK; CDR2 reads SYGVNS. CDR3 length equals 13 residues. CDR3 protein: CASSGPAQETQYF. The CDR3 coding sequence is TGTGCCAGCAGTGGGCCCGCTCAAGAGACCCAGTACTTC.

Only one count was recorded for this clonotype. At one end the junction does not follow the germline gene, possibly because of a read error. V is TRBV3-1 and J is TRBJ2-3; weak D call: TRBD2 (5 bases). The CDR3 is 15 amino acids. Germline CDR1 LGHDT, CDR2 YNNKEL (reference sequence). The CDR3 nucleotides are TGTGCCAGCAGCGGAGGAAGGATGGGCACGGATACGCAGTATTTT. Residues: CASSGGRMGTDTQYF.

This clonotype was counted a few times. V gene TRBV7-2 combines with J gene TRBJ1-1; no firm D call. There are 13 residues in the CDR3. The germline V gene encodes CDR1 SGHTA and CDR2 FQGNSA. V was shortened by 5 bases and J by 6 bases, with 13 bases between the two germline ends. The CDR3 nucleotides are TGTGCCAGCAGCCCTAGCCTAGCTTCTGAAGCTTTCTTT. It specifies CASSPSLASEAFF. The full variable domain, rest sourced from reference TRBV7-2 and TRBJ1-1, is GAGVSQSPSNKVTEKGKDVELRCDPISGHTALYWYRQSLGQGLEFLIYFQGNSAPDKSGLPSDRFSAERTGGSVSTLTIQRTQQEDSAVYLCASSPSLASEAFFGQGTRLTVV.

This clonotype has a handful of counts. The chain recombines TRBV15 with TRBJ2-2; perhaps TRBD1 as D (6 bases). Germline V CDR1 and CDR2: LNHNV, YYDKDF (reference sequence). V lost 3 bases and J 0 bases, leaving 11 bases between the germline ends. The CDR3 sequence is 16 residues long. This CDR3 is CATSSRQAPNTGELFF. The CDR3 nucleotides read TGTGCCACCAGCAGCAGACAGGCTCCGAACACCGGGGAGCTGTTTTTT. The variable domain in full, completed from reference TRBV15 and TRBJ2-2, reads DAMVIQNPRYQVTQFGKPVTLSCSQTLNHNVMYWYQQKSSQAPKLLFHYYDKDFNNEADTPDNFQSRRPNTSFCFLDIRSPGLGDTAMYLCATSSRQAPNTGELFFGEGSRLTVL.

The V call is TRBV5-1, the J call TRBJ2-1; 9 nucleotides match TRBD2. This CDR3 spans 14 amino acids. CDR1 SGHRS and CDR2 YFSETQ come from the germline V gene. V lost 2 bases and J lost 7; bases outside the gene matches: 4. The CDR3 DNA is TGCGCCAGCAGCTTTGCTAGCGGGGCAAATGAGCAGTTCTTC. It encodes CASSFASGANEQFF.

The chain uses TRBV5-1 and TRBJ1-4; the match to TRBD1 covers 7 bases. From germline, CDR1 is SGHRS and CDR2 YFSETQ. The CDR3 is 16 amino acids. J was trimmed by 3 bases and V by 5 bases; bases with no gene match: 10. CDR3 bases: TGCGCCAGCAGTTGGCTAGAGACAGGGCCTAATGAAAAACTGTTTTTT. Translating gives CASSWLETGPNEKLFF.

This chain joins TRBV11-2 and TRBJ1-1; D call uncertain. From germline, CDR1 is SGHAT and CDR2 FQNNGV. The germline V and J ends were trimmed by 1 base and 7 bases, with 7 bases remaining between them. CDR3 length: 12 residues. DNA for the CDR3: TGTGCCAGCAGCTTAGCCCGAATTGAAGCTTTCTTT. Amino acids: CASSLARIEAFF.

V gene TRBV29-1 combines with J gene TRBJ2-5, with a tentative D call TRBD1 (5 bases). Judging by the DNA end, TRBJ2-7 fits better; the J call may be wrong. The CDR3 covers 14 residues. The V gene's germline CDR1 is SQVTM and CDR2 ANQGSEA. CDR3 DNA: TGCAGCGTTGAAGAGGACACTTCCTCCTACGAGCAGTACTTC. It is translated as CSVEEDTSSYEQYF.

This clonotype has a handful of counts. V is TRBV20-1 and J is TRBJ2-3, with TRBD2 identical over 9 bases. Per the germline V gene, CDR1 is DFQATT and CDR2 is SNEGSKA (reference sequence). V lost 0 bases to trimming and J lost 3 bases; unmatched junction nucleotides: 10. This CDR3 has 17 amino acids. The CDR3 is CSARDLERLAATDTQYF. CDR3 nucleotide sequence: TGCAGTGCTAGAGATCTCGAGAGACTAGCGGCAACAGATACGCAGTATTTT.

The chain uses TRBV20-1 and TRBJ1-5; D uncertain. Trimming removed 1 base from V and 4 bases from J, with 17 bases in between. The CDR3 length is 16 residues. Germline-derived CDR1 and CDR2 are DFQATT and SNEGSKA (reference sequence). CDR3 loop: CSARASPHEWNQPQHF. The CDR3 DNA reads TGCAGTGCTAGAGCTTCCCCCCATGAATGGAATCAGCCCCAGCATTTT.

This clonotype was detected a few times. This CDR3 reads CASSPMASGGYNEQFF. The CDR3 region has the DNA TGTGCCAGCTCACCAATGGCTAGCGGGGGTTACAATGAGCAGTTCTTC. The J gene is TRBJ2-5, the V gene TRBV18, with 10 bases fitting TRBD2. TRBJ2-1 matches the DNA end more closely, so the J call is doubtful. CDR3 length: 16 residues. Germline lookup yields CDR1 KGHSH and CDR2 LQKENI.

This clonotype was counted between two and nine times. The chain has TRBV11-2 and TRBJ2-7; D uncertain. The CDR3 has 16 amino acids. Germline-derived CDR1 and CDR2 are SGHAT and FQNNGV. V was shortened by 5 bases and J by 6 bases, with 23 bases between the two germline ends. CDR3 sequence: CASSRDLRESGREQYF. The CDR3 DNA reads TGTGCCAGCAGCCGAGATCTCCGAGAATCTGGTCGCGAGCAGTACTTC.

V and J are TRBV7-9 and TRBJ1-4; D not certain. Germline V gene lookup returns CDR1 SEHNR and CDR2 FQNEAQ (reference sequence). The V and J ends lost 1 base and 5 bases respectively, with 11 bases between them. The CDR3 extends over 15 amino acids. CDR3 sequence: CASSLEGTENEKLFF. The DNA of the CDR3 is TGTGCCAGCAGCTTAGAGGGAACCGAGAATGAAAAACTGTTTTTT.

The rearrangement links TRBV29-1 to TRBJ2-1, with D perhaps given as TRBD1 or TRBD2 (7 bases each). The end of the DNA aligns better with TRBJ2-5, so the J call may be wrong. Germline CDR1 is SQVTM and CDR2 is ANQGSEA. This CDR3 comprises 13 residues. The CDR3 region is CSVSGGGRETQYF. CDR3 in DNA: TGCAGCGTCTCAGGGGGGGGGCGGGAGACCCAGTACTTC.

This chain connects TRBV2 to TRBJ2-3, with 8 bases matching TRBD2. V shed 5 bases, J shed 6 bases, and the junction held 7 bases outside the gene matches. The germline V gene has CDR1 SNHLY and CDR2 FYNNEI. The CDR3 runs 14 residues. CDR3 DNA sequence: TGTGCCAGCAGTAGACGGGGGGGAAGCGATACGCAGTATTTT. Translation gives CASSRRGGSDTQYF.

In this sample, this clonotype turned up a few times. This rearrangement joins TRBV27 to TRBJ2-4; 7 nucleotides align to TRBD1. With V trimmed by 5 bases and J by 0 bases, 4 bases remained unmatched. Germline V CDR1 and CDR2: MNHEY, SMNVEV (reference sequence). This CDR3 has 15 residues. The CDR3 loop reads CASSAQGEAKNIQYF. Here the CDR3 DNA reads TGTGCCAGCAGTGCCCAGGGGGAAGCCAAAAACATTCAGTACTTC.

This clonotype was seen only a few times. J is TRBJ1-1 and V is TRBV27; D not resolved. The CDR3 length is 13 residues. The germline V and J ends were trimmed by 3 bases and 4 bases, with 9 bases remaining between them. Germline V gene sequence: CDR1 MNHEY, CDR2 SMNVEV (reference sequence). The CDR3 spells CASSFVRATEAFF. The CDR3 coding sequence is TGTGCCAGCAGTTTCGTCCGGGCCACTGAAGCTTTCTTT.